These T cell receptor beta chains were read from a single sample in a study of blood T cell repertoires in COVID-19. Some clones are missing from TCRdb's copy, which holds only in-frame ones; the method was immunoSEQ multiplex PCR. The profile shows almost 300,000 clones, about 88% of them singletons. Sequenced: peripheral blood. The receptors stem from a man aged 65 to 79 with acute or convalescent COVID-19. Each CDR3 is given with its conserved first and last residue. The D gene is left open where the match is weak. The size entry is marked missing in some rows and otherwise reads once, few, many or a size class.

clone_size j_call v_call d_call cdr3_nt cdr3_aa
NA TRBJ1-2 TRBV6-6 NA TGTGCCAGCAGTTCCAAACAGGTCAACTATGGCTACACCTTC CASSSKQVNYGYTF
NA TRBJ2-5 TRBV6-2/TRBV6-3 TRBD2 TGTGCCAGCAGTACTGGGACTAGCGGGGGTACTCAAGAGACCCAGTACTTC CASSTGTSGGTQETQYF
NA TRBJ2-5 TRBV29-1 TRBD1 TGCAGCGTCCGGGCCCCGACAGGGCAAGAGACCCAGTACTTC CSVRAPTGQETQYF
NA TRBJ2-1 TRBV15 TRBD2 TGTGCCACCAGCAGAGGACTAGCGGGGCTGGATGAGCAGTTCTTC CATSRGLAGLDEQFF
NA TRBJ2-2 TRBV13 NA TGTGCCAGCAGTGAGGGGGTGAACACCGGGGAGCTGTTTTTT CASSEGVNTGELFF
NA TRBJ2-1 TRBV9 NA TGTGCCAGCAGCGTAGACGTCGGGGTTGCCTTAGGGGAGCAGTTCTTC CASSVDVGVALGEQFF
NA TRBJ1-2 TRBV6-6 TRBD1 TGTGCCAGCACACCGGGACAGGGGGCTTATGGCTACACCTTC CASTPGQGAYGYTF
NA TRBJ1-6 TRBV9 NA TGTGCCAGCAGCGACACAGGGCAGCGGACCCTCCACTTT CASSDTGQRTLHF
NA TRBJ2-7 TRBV12-3/TRBV12-4 TRBD2 TGTGCCAGCAGTCCGCTAGCGGGTGAGCAGTACTTC CASSPLAGEQYF
NA TRBJ1-6 TRBV9 NA TGTGCCAGCAGCGTAGCCAGCGGGGGGCGCTCACCCCTCCACTTT CASSVASGGRSPLHF
NA TRBJ2-3 TRBV7-9 TRBD2 TGTGCCAGCAGCCGGACCGGGGGGGGGACAGATACGCAGTATTTT CASSRTGGGTDTQYF
few TRBJ2-1 TRBV4-3 TRBD1 TGCGCCAGCAGCCGGGACAGGCTGTACAATGAGCAGTTCTTC CASSRDRLYNEQFF
NA TRBJ2-5 TRBV5-1 NA TGCGCCAGCAGCTTGGTCCGGGAAGAGACCCAGTACTTC CASSLVREETQYF
NA TRBJ2-3 TRBV6-5 TRBD1 TGTGCCACAGGGACAGGGGGGTCCACAGATACGCAGTATTTT CATGTGGSTDTQYF
once TRBJ1-6 TRBV2 TRBD1 TGTGCCAGCAGGGCGGAGGGGGCGAATAATTCACCCCTCCACTTT CASRAEGANNSPLHF
NA TRBJ1-3 TRBV5-1 TRBD1 TGCGCCAGCCCACAGGGGGAAGGAAACACCATATATTTT CASPQGEGNTIYF
NA TRBJ1-3 TRBV11-2 NA TGTGCCAGCAGCTTATCCATCTCTGGAAACACCATATATTTT CASSLSISGNTIYF
NA TRBJ1-1 TRBV11-2 NA TGTGCCAGCAGCTTAGCACAGGGTAGGACTGAAGCTTTCTTT CASSLAQGRTEAFF
NA TRBJ1-2 TRBV19 NA TGTGCCAGTAGTATCAATCAGGGAAGCTATGGCTACACCTTC CASSINQGSYGYTF
few TRBJ1-5 TRBV29-1 TRBD1 TGCAGCGTTATGACAGGGGGGAGCAATCAGCCCCAGCATTTT CSVMTGGSNQPQHF
NA TRBJ2-1 TRBV10-3 TRBD2 TGTGCCATCACCCAGACAGCGGGGGGAACCTACAATGAGCAGTTCTTC CAITQTAGGTYNEQFF
NA TRBJ2-1 TRBV7-3 TRBD1 TGTGCCAGCAGCTTAATGGGGACAGGGGGCGAGCAGTTCTTC CASSLMGTGGEQFF
NA TRBJ2-7 TRBV6-6 NA TGTGCCAGCAGTTACCAGGGGACGACCTACGAGCAGTACTTC CASSYQGTTYEQYF
NA TRBJ2-5 TRBV3-1/TRBV3-2 NA TGTGCCAGCAGCCAAGGTCGGTCTAGCGTAGTGGATGGTAGGACCCAGTACTTC CASSQGRSSVVDGRTQYF
many TRBJ2-1 TRBV11-3 TRBD1 TGTGCCAGCAGCCCGGGACAGAACTATGAGCAGTTCTTC CASSPGQNYEQFF
NA TRBJ1-5 TRBV6-2/TRBV6-3 NA TGTGCCAGCAGTTACTCGATCGGCCAGACAGCATATAGCAATCAGCCCCAGCATTTT CASSYSIGQTAYSNQPQHF
NA TRBJ2-3 TRBV5-1 NA TGCGCCAGCAGCTTGACAGGGAGATTAGATACGCAGTATTTT CASSLTGRLDTQYF
NA TRBJ2-1 TRBV29-1 TRBD2 TGCAGCGTTGACCTAGCGGGAGTTTTCGATGAGCAGTTCTTC CSVDLAGVFDEQFF
NA TRBJ1-2 TRBV7-9 NA TGTGCCAGCAGCTTAGATCAGTTCGACAGTAACTATGGCTACACCTTC CASSLDQFDSNYGYTF
NA TRBJ2-1 TRBV9 NA TGTGCCAGCAGCGTAGGGATAACAGGTTACAATGAGCAGTTCTTC CASSVGITGYNEQFF
once TRBJ1-4 TRBV18 NA TGTGCCAGCTCAAGCTCCCCGGGTGAAAAACTGTTTTTT CASSSSPGEKLFF
NA TRBJ1-6 TRBV12-3/TRBV12-4 NA TGTGCCAGCAGTTTTGGCGGTGGCTCCCTCCACTTT CASSFGGGSLHF
NA TRBJ2-7 TRBV7-9 TRBD1 TGTGCCAGCAGCTTAGCCGCGACAGGGAACCGCCACGAGCAGTACTTC CASSLAATGNRHEQYF
NA TRBJ1-2 TRBV5-4 NA TGTGCCAGCAGCTCGGACAGAGACTATGGCTACACCTTC CASSSDRDYGYTF
NA TRBJ2-3 TRBV11-2 TRBD2 TGTGCCAGCAGCTTAATGTACAGCGGGAGGGCCCCAGGGGCAGATACGCAGTATTTT CASSLMYSGRAPGADTQYF
NA TRBJ2-5 TRBV15 NA TGTGCCACCAGCAGAGGGGGGGTCGGAGAGACCCAGTACTTC CATSRGGVGETQYF
few TRBJ2-1 TRBV27 TRBD2 TGTGCCAGCAGTGTAAGGACTAGCGGGATCAATGAGCAGTTCTTC CASSVRTSGINEQFF
NA TRBJ2-3 TRBV7-2 TRBD2 TGTGCCAGCAGCCTCTCTAGCGGGAGTGCGGTCCCTACGCAGTATTTT CASSLSSGSAVPTQYF
once TRBJ1-4 TRBV5-4 TRBD1 TGTGCCAGCAGCTTGGGCAGGGACAGAGGAAATGAAAAACTGTTTTTT CASSLGRDRGNEKLFF
once TRBJ2-2 TRBV19 NA TGTGCCAGTAGTATTGATGGGCCGGACACCGGGGAGCTGTTTTTT CASSIDGPDTGELFF
NA TRBJ1-2 TRBV28 NA TGTGCCAGCAGTTTACCTCAGGGGCCCTATGGCTACACCTTC CASSLPQGPYGYTF
NA TRBJ1-4 TRBV5-8 NA TGTGCCAGCAGCTCTTCCCCGGGGAGGGGAAAACTGTTTTTT CASSSSPGRGKLFF
NA TRBJ2-5 TRBV28 TRBD2 TGTGCCAGCAGTATCGGCGGACTAGCGGGAGGAGGTGAGACCCAGTACTTC CASSIGGLAGGGETQYF
NA TRBJ2-2 TRBV30 NA TGTGCCTGGAGTGTTGTTGCGGATAACACCGGGGAGCTGTTTTTT CAWSVVADNTGELFF
NA TRBJ1-2 TRBV2 TRBD1 TGTGCCAGCAGACCGGGACAGAGTGGCTACACCTTC CASRPGQSGYTF
NA TRBJ1-6 TRBV4-3 TRBD1 TGCGCCAGCAGCCAAGATCGGCCCCAGGGGGGTTGGTCACCCCTCCACTTT CASSQDRPQGGWSPLHF
NA TRBJ1-5 TRBV19 NA TGTGCCAGTAGTACAGCAGGGGGCAATCAGCCCCAGCATTTT CASSTAGGNQPQHF
few TRBJ1-5 TRBV7-2 TRBD1 TGTGCCAGCAGGAGCGACAGGGTAGTCGGTAATCAGCCCCAGCATTTT CASRSDRVVGNQPQHF
NA TRBJ2-7 TRBV2 NA TGTGCCAGCAGTGGGGGCGGTAGCTCCTACGAGCAGTACTTC CASSGGGSSYEQYF
NA TRBJ1-4 TRBV29-1 NA TGCAGCGTTGAAGATCCCGGGGGTAAACTGTTTTTT CSVEDPGGKLFF